What follows is one T cell receptor (beta chain) and its context. Its antigen is still unknown. Per-nucleotide qualities are absent, and no much larger clonotype sits a single base away. TCRbeta CDR3 regions were sequenced with the immunoSEQ Assay. After extraction, genomic DNA underwent amplification by bias-controlled multiplex PCR, followed by high-throughput sequencing. The paper's processing steps were these. To quantify the absolute abundance of every unique TCRbeta CDR3 region, sequences were collapsed and filtered. T cell fraction was estimated by normalization of TCRbeta template counts to usable DNA, with usable DNA being measured through amplification of reference genes present in all nucleated cells. Repertoire TCRs were annotated as SARS-CoV-2-specific when V gene, CDR3 amino acid sequence and J gene were exactly matched to a known reactive TCR set. The reference SARS-CoV-2 TCR set was derived from MIRA and filtered for enrichment in COVID-19-positive ImmuneCODE repertoires, a step that removed public or cross-reactive TCRs. Using the MIRA antigens, annotated TCRs were further analysed by specific ORF or by position within an ORF. Depth was the summed frequency of annotated unique rearrangements, while breadth was defined as annotated unique rearrangements over total unique productive rearrangements. Group comparisons of TCR breadth used two-sided Wilcoxon rank-sum tests. TCRdb limited this immuneACCESS table to in-frame rearrangements with V and J called. A share of clones is missing; checked studies link under half to unresolved V genes, and the rest is unexplained. For V, J and clone size, that table is used; D and trimming come from the DNA. The sample profile shows some 390,000 clones; approximately 89% of them were found once. Together, the top ten hold under 2% of the sample.

The data derive from a study of Ad26.COV2.S vaccination and SARS-CoV-2 variants (dated by TCRdb to 2020 to 2023). About the study as a whole: Donors in the vaccine arm were drawn from COV1001, a multicentre, randomized, double-blind, placebo-controlled phase I-IIa trial testing Ad26.COV2.S in healthy adults. Ad26.COV2.S was administered intramuscularly at a dose of 5x10^10 or 1x10^11 viral particles, either as one shot or as two shots given 56 days apart. Sequencing of the TCRbeta repertoire served to evaluate the specificity and breadth of SARS-CoV-2-reactive T cell receptors following Ad26.COV2.S vaccination. A total of approximately 30 samples were included in the TCR-sequenced set, comprising around 19 Ad26.COV2.S vaccine recipients, 5 placebo recipients and 8 SARS-CoV-2 convalescent individuals. Trial participants were randomized into five groups of five, in which low-dose or high-dose Ad26.COV2.S was given once or twice, or placebo was given on both occasions. Investigators remained blinded to trial group allocation during experiments and outcome assessment. General conclusions and limits of the study: Compared with placebo recipients, Ad26.COV2.S recipients showed higher spike-specific TCR breadth (P = 0.0014). The authors noted that total T cell responses may have been underestimated by the TCR breadth and depth analyses. Comparing responses between vaccine doses or regimens was not something the study was powered to do. After vaccination, substantial breadth of spike-specific CD8+ and CD4+ T cell responses was reported. Vaccine and placebo recipients had comparable non-spike TCR breadth, which fits with the vaccine containing only spike.

In the paper's terms, the treatment or condition label means: roughly 20 received Ad26.COV2.S at low or high dose, single or two shots; 5 received placebo; per-sample allocation not given. For vaccine and placebo recipients, repertoires were sequenced using samples collected on day 63 after the first injection. Between 29 July and 7 August 2020, Cohort 1b enrolled 20 to 30 adults aged 18-55 years at one site in Boston, USA. As a vaccine, Ad26.COV2.S was a replication-incompetent adenovirus type 26 vector that expressed a prefusion-stabilized SARS-CoV-2 spike protein derived from the original Wuhan strain. The sequencing here drew on peripheral blood, taken in a trial of Ad26.COV2.S vaccine versus placebo. This TCR came from a person aged 18-65 years who received the Ad26.COV2.S COVID-19 vaccine or a placebo.

The CDR3 has the sequence CASNTARAFF. The DNA reads TGTGCCAGCAACACCGCTCGGGCTTTCTTT. The chain uses TRBV5-8 and TRBJ1-1; the D gene lacks a confident call. CDR1 and CDR2 (SGHTS, YDEGEE) derive from the germline V gene. Trimming costs V 6 bases and J 11 bases, and their ends lie 11 bases apart. From cysteine to phenylalanine, the CDR3 is 10 amino acids long. The DNA shown is the 30-base CDR3, in frame from base 1.